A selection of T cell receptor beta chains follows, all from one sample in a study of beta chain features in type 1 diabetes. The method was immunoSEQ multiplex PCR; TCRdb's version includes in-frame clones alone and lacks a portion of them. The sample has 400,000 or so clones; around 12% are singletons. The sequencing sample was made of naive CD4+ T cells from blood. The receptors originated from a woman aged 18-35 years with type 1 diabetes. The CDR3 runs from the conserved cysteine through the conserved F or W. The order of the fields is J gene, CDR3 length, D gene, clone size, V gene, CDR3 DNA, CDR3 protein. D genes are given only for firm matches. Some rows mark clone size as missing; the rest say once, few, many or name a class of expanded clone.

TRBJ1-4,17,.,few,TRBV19,TGTGCCAGCCAACCCACAGGGTTACTGATTATTAATGAAAAACTGTTTTTT,CASQPTGLLIINEKLFF
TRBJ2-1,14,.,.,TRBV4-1,TGCGCCAGCAGCCACCCCCTAGCGATCAATGAGCAGTTCTTC,CASSHPLAINEQFF
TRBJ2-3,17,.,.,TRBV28,TGTGCCAGCAGTCCGCCCCTACAGGGACCCTGGTTGGATACGCAGTATTTT,CASSPPLQGPWLDTQYF
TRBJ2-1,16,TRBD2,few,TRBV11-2,TGTGCCAGCAGATCATTAAGCGGGAGAGACCTCAATGAGCAGTTCTTC,CASRSLSGRDLNEQFF
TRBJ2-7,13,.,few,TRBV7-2,TGTGCCAGCAGCTTAGGTGGCGGGGCCGAGCAGTACTTC,CASSLGGGAEQYF
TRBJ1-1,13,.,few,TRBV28,TGTGCCAGCAGTTTGAGAAGGAACACTGAAGCTTTCTTT,CASSLRRNTEAFF
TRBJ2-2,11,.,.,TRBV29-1,TGCAGCGTCAAGAGCGCCGGGGAGCTGTTTTTT,CSVKSAGELFF
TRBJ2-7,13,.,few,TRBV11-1,TGTGCCAGCAGCTTTCGTCCGGGCTACGAGCAGTACTTC,CASSFRPGYEQYF
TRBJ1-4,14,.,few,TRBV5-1,TGCGCCAGCAGCTTCGGGCAGGGGAATGAAAAACTGTTTTTT,CASSFGQGNEKLFF
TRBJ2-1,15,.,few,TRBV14,TGTGCCAGCAGCCAAAGCATTTACTCCTACAATGAGCAGTTCTTC,CASSQSIYSYNEQFF
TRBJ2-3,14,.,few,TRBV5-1,TGCGCCAGCAGCGCCCTGGGGGACTCAGATACGCAGTATTTT,CASSALGDSDTQYF
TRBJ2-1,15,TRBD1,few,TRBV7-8,TGTGCCAGCAGCACACGGGACAGTTCGTACAATGAGCAGTTCTTC,CASSTRDSSYNEQFF
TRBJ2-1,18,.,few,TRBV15,TGTGCCACCAGCAGAGAGGGAGGCTGGGGCAGTTCCTACAATGAGCAGTTCTTC,CATSREGGWGSSYNEQFF
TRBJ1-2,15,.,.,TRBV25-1,TGTGCCAGCAGGGAGACGGGACTTCCTGGGGTAGGCTACACCTTC,CASRETGLPGVGYTF
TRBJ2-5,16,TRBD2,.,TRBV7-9,TGTGCCAGCAGCTTAGCGGGACTAGTCTACCAAGAGACCCAGTACTTC,CASSLAGLVYQETQYF
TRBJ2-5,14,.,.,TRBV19,TGTGCCAGTAGTATGGTCCAGGGAGGAGAGACCCAGTACTTC,CASSMVQGGETQYF
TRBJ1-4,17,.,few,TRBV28,TGTGCCAGCACCAACGCTGGTTGGGGCGCTCCTAATGAAAAACTGTTTTTT,CASTNAGWGAPNEKLFF
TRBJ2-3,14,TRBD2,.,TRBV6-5,TGTGCCAGCAGATGGCGGGGGGGCCCAGATACGCAGTATTTT,CASRWRGGPDTQYF
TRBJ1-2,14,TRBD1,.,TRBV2,TGTGCCAGCAGTGAAATGGGACAGGGTAATGGCTACACCTTC,CASSEMGQGNGYTF
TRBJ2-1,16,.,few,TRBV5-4,TGTGCCAGCAGTCTGGGGAGCGTCAGCTCCTACAATGAGCAGTTCTTC,CASSLGSVSSYNEQFF
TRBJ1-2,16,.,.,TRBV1,TGCACCAGCAGCCAAGAGAAGACAGGGGGGGGTTGTGGCTACACCTTC,CTSSQEKTGGGCGYTF
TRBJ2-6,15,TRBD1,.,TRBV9,TGTGCCAGCAGCCCACAGGGGTCTGGGGCCAACGTCCTGACTTTC,CASSPQGSGANVLTF
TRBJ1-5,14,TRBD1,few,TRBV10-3,TGTGCCATCAGTGATGGACAGGATAATCAGCCCCAGCATTTT,CAISDGQDNQPQHF
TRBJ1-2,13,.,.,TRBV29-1,TGCAGCGTTGAAAAATTGAGAAAGAATGGCTACACCTTC,CSVEKLRKNGYTF
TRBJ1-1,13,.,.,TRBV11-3,TGTGCCAGCAGTCTAGCGGGGTCGGGTGAAGCTTTCTTT,CASSLAGSGEAFF
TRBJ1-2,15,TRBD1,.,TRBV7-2,TGTGCCAGCAGCTTTTCGACAGGGCTCAACTATGGCTACACCTTC,CASSFSTGLNYGYTF
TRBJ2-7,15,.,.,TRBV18,TGTGCCAGCTCACCCTCGATGGGCAGGGTAAACGAGCAGTACTTC,CASSPSMGRVNEQYF
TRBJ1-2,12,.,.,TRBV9,TGTGCCAGCAGCGTAGCGCGGGCGGGCTACACCTTC,CASSVARAGYTF
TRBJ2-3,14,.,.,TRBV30,TGTGCCTGGAACCGGGACTCGAGCACAGATACGCAGTATTTT,CAWNRDSSTDTQYF
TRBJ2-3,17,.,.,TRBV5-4,TGTGCCAGCAGCTCTGAACTAGCTCCTGCTAGCACAGATACGCAGTATTTT,CASSSELAPASTDTQYF
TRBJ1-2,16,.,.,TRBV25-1,TGTGCCAGCAGTGCCCTCTGGGGTCTGCCTGGGGGCGGCTACACCTTC,CASSALWGLPGGGYTF
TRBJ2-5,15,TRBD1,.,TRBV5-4,TGTGCCAGCAGCTTTGGGGCAGGGGGCCCGGAGACCCAGTACTTC,CASSFGAGGPETQYF
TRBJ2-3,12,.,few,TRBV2,TGTGCCAGCAGTGGGCAGACAGATACGCAGTATTTT,CASSGQTDTQYF
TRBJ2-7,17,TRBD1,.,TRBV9,TGTGCCAGCAGCGCCGGGACAGCCAACCCACTGTCCGGATGGCAGTACTTC,CASSAGTANPLSGWQYF
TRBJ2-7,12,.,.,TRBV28,TGTGCCGGCTCGGGGGCAGGGGGAGAGCAGTACTTC,CAGSGAGGEQYF
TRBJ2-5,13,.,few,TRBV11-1,TGTGCCAGCAGCCCTGGCCGGGGTGAGACCCAGTACTTC,CASSPGRGETQYF
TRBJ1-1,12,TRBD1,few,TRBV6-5,TGTGCCAGCAGACGACAGGGGACTGAAGCTTTCTTT,CASRRQGTEAFF